Here is one T cell receptor beta chain with its context. The authors' processing: From reference gene primer amplification, estimates of nucleated cell counts were derived. Clones were read by immunoSEQ multiplex PCR, and TCRdb kept only the in-frame ones, dropping some. For V, J and clone size, that table is used; D and trimming come from the DNA. The sample records 60,000 or so clones, more than 80% being singletons. The V gene lost 6 bases and the J gene lost 8 bases, with 16 bases spanning the gap. Germline loops: CDR1 MNHEY, CDR2 SMNVEV (reference sequence). CDR3 length: 13 residues. The sample is drawn from a study of blood T cell repertoires in COVID-19. In the study overall: Acute and convalescent COVID-19 samples came from the United States, Italy and Spain. T cells, B-cell-depleted T cells, or PBMCs supplied cDNA or gDNA.

Sequencing input: peripheral blood. The rearrangement links TRBV27 to TRBJ1-1; D ambiguous. The source of this sequence is a human donor with active COVID-19. The donor label of this sample is uncertain. CDR3 DNA sequence: TGTGCCAGCAGCTCCAGGAGGCTCGACGAAGCTTTCTTT. Amino acids: CASSSRRLDEAFF.